The source of this T cell receptor beta chain is a study of T cells in Graves' hyperthyroidism and ophthalmopathy. Overall study context: Peripheral blood draws took place at initial diagnosis, ahead of any treatment.

Template material for amplifying TCR beta CDR3 regions consisted of RNA transcripts. In the first-round RT-PCR of the TCR CDR3, the HTBI primer set was used. TCRdb itself ran the multiplex PCR reads through MiXCR, one entry per CDR3 protein. Of some 300,000 distinct CDR3 sequences in the sample, roughly 15% are singletons; the top ten hold 33%. V was clipped by 5 bases and J by 6 bases; unmatched bases: 4. This CDR3 has 14 residues. The V gene's germline CDR1 is MNHNS and CDR2 SASEGT. Study-wide findings and caveats: Ophthalmopathy prediction by the model preceded onset by a median about 6.5 months.

Hyperthyroidism was newly diagnosed in patients aged 18 to 65 (duration under 2 months). This clonotype was detected ten times or more. Its antigen is currently unknown. The clonotype comes from a man under 40 with Graves' hyperthyroidism. The genes are TRBV6-1 and TRBJ1-5; TRBD1 matches at 10 bases. Sequenced: blood. The CDR3 here is CASSPGTGVQPQHF. For the CDR3, the DNA is TGTGCCAGCAGTCCTGGGACAGGGGTTCAGCCCCAGCATTTT.